This is a list of T cell receptor beta chains from one sample in a study of blood T cell repertoires in COVID-19. Assay used: immunoSEQ multiplex PCR; TCRdb lists only in-frame clones, some missing. The sample carries under 70,000 clones, around four fifths recorded once. Sequencing used peripheral blood. The origin of the receptors is a woman at least 80 years old with active or convalescent COVID-19. CDR3s leave out the opening cysteine and the closing phenylalanine or tryptophan. The order of the fields is CDR3 length, V gene, CDR3 protein.

>12|TRBV5-4
ASSLRERPYGYT
>13|TRBV3-1/TRBV3-2
ASSASGTGGYGYT
>12|TRBV3-1/TRBV3-2
ASSQATGGGIQY
>11|TRBV30
AWSVRGNQPQH
>14|TRBV6-5
ASSYRMSWGGTEAF
>12|TRBV30
AWTPGGRGDGYT
>9|TRBV11-3
ASSLGPGYT
>14|TRBV7-3
ASSSRGGWGTDTQY
>14|TRBV24-1
ATRLWGDSYNSPLH
>12|TRBV10-3
AIRRGGGTDGYT
>14|TRBV4-1
ASSQTTGGVDTEAF
>11|TRBV7-3
ASSRTHLYGYT
>9|TRBV5-6
ASSLNTEAF
>14|TRBV4-2
ASSHRGSSSYNEQF
>11|TRBV19
ASSIAGKQPQH
>12|TRBV27
ASSRGQGPGELF
>11|TRBV5-4
ASSWDSRDTIY
>12|TRBV10-1
ASSDSRSAYEQY
>12|TRBV18
ASSPGTGINEQY
>13|TRBV5-1
ASSPAPGMNTEAF
>12|TRBV5-1
ASSLVTGSGEQF
>14|TRBV6-1
ASSASTGGWTGELF
>12|TRBV5-1
ASSGGGATDTQY
>11|TRBV15
ATSRDFIPPLF
>12|TRBV5-1
ASSLLGRGTEAF
>11|TRBV19
ASSIGGATEAF
>14|TRBV30
AWSGLAGGNTGELF
>14|TRBV19
ASRIKMRDRVYGYT
>13|TRBV7-8
ASSLGLADYNEQF
>10|TRBV3-1/TRBV3-2
ATGQGIYEQY
>14|TRBV11-3
ASSPRDSGGAETQY
>12|TRBV11-3
ASSPGQGYNEQF
>13|TRBV27
ASSIYGQTSYEQY
>10|TRBV30
AWRDSNTEAF
>12|TRBV29-1
SVEGRGRYNEQF
>15|TRBV2
ASSVPTWGRNTGELF
>12|TRBV9
ASSANPVTDTQY
>15|TRBV4-1
ASSLGHIRSGANVLT
>14|TRBV6-1
ASSELGGGVTDTQY
>12|TRBV3-1/TRBV3-2
ASRARGRGNTIY
>15|TRBV5-1
ASSLLVGHNSYNEQF
>13|TRBV5-1
ASSDRGDLTGELF
>9|TRBV2
ASTQGGEQY
>14|TRBV30
AWSPAASVLGDTQY
>11|TRBV29-1
SVGSPSSYEQY
>11|TRBV15
ATSRYRENEQF
>13|TRBV18
ASSTRTGVGQPQH
>12|TRBV5-5
ASSFLTGPYGYT
>12|TRBV6-1
ASSEVHYPGELF
>15|TRBV4-1
ASSQELWTSGAETQY
>12|TRBV6-5
ASSYGGQPYGYT
>16|TRBV2
ASSRGLGQGFSNQPQH
>17|TRBV27
ASSLSIGLVGKGDYGYT
>11|TRBV2
ASHGQGNTEAF
>12|TRBV5-1
ASSWGLAQETQY